The 30 T cell receptor beta chains reported below all come from one sample, sequenced in a study of cytomegalovirus exposure and HLA in healthy donors. Primers included in the PCR were 60 Vbeta and 13 Jbeta primers. Sequencing used immunoSEQ multiplex PCR; TCRdb keeps in-frame clones, though not all of them. The sample contains 130,000 to 150,000 clones, 75% to 80% of which appear only once. The sequenced sample was PBMCs. Every receptor here comes from a male donor in good health and CMV-seronegative.

This clone was picked up one time. The rearrangement joins TRBV6-5 to TRBJ1-6; the D gene is possibly TRBD1 (5 bases). The V gene lost 0 bases and the J gene lost 7 bases, with 13 bases spanning the gap. Germline V gene lookup returns CDR1 MNHEY and CDR2 SVGAGI. The CDR3 is made up of 16 amino acids. The CDR3 region is CASSYSPRALNSPLHF. In nucleotides, the CDR3 is TGTGCCAGCAGTTACTCCCCCAGGGCGTTGAATTCACCCCTCCACTTT.

The chain couples TRBV15 to TRBJ2-7; unclear D gene. CDR3 length equals 12 residues. V was clipped by 3 bases and J by 4 bases, with 7 bases between them. Germline values: CDR1 LNHNV, CDR2 YYDKDF (reference sequence). The CDR3 sequence is CATSSPHYEQYF. CDR3 sequence (DNA): TGTGCCACCAGCAGCCCCCATTACGAGCAGTACTTC.

This clone has just a few counts. The genes are TRBV7-3 and TRBJ1-1; 7 positions agree with TRBD1. The V and J ends lost 10 bases and 2 bases, in that order; junction bases with no gene match: 10. CDR3 length: 14 amino acids. CDR1 and CDR2 (germline): SGHTA, FQGTGA. CDR3 DNA: TGTGCCACCCGAGGGACAGCCTCCAACACTGAAGCTTTCTTT. Translating gives CATRGTASNTEAFF.

The rearrangement joins TRBV13 to TRBJ2-5; TRBD2 matches at 9 bases. V gave up 3 bases and J gave up 5 bases; unmatched junction bases: 4. This CDR3 spans 14 amino acids. Germline assignment: CDR1 PRHDT and CDR2 FYEKMQ (reference sequence). The DNA for the CDR3 is TGTGCCAGCAGCTTGACGACTAGCGGCGAGACCCAGTACTTC. It specifies CASSLTTSGETQYF.

This clone was seen a handful of times. The rearrangement uses TRBV7-3 and TRBJ2-5, with D possibly being TRBD2 (5 bases). The V and J ends lost 2 bases and 5 bases respectively, with 9 bases between them. This CDR3 region has 13 residues. Germline V gene sequence: CDR1 SGHTA, CDR2 FQGTGA. The CDR3 here is CASSLPPGETQYF. CDR3 in DNA: TGTGCCAGCAGCTTACCACCGGGGGAGACCCAGTACTTC.

This clone came up once. The rearrangement joins TRBV6-5 to TRBJ1-2, with D tentatively TRBD1 (5 bases). CDR1 is MNHEY, CDR2 SVGAGI, per germline. V was cut by 1 base and J by 3 bases, with 12 bases left in between. This CDR3 comprises 15 residues. The CDR3 loop reads CASSYYQGGDYGYTF. The DNA for the CDR3 is TGTGCCAGCAGTTACTACCAGGGTGGAGACTATGGCTACACCTTC.

V usage is TRBV7-9 and J usage is TRBJ2-2; no definite D call. Germline V gene data show CDR1 as SEHNR and CDR2 as FQNEAQ (reference sequence). V lost 6 bases and J 0 bases, leaving 11 bases between the germline ends. The CDR3 length is 15 residues. The CDR3 spells CASRPTESNTGELFF. The CDR3 DNA sequence: TGTGCCAGCAGACCGACTGAGTCGAACACCGGGGAGCTGTTTTTT.

The chain couples TRBV5-4 to TRBJ2-3; 14 bases fit TRBD2. Germline V lookup: CDR1 SGHNT, CDR2 YYREEE (reference sequence). This CDR3 comprises 19 residues. Trimming removed 4 bases from V and 2 bases from J; junction bases left unmatched: 12. The CDR3 sequence: CASSDGLAGGVQPTDTQYF. As DNA, the CDR3 is TGTGCCAGCAGCGATGGACTAGCGGGAGGAGTACAGCCCACAGATACGCAGTATTTT.

The CDR3 loop is CASTSGDGGRTDTQYF. CDR3 DNA sequence: TGTGCCAGCACCTCCGGAGACGGGGGACGCACAGATACGCAGTATTTT. V gene TRBV2 combines with J gene TRBJ2-3, with D perhaps matching TRBD2 (6 bases). The V gene's germline CDR1 is SNHLY and CDR2 FYNNEI. V lost 7 bases to trimming and J lost 1 base, with 18 bases between them. The CDR3 runs 16 residues.

This clone has just one count. The chain joins TRBV7-2 to TRBJ2-1, with 9 bases matching TRBD2. The CDR3 extends over 14 amino acids. V shed 3 bases, J shed 8 bases, and the junction held 5 bases outside the gene matches. Germline assignment: CDR1 SGHTA and CDR2 FQGNSA. CDR3 sequence reads: CASSFAGGPHEQFF. As DNA, the CDR3 is TGTGCCAGCAGCTTTGCGGGGGGGCCCCATGAGCAGTTCTTC.

The chain joins TRBV6-6 to TRBJ1-2; 7 bases map to TRBD1. The germline gives CDR1 MNHNY, CDR2 SVGAGI (reference sequence). This CDR3 has 15 amino acids. The V segment lost 7 bases and the J segment 0 bases; nucleotides outside the gene matches: 8. CDR3 sequence reads: CASTYWQGANYGYTF. CDR3 nucleotides: TGTGCCAGCACCTACTGGCAGGGGGCTAACTATGGCTACACCTTC.

The DNA for the CDR3 is TGCAGCGTCCCCGGTTTTAGCGACTATGGCTACACCTTC. Protein: CSVPGFSDYGYTF. This chain links TRBV29-1 with TRBJ1-2; the D is unclear. Trimming stripped 6 bases from V and 3 bases from J, with 14 bases between. The CDR3 runs 13 residues. Germline lookup yields CDR1 SQVTM and CDR2 ANQGSEA.

This clone occurred once. The V call is TRBV7-2, the J call TRBJ2-5; 11 bases align to TRBD2. The CDR3 sequence is 17 residues long. The J segment lost 5 bases and the V segment lost 0 bases, leaving 8 bases of the junction unmatched. The germline gives CDR1 SGHTA, CDR2 FQGNSA. CDR3: CASSLARLAGGSETQYF. The CDR3 DNA reads as TGTGCCAGCAGCTTAGCGCGGCTAGCGGGGGGTTCTGAGACCCAGTACTTC.

The chain is built from TRBV5-1 and TRBJ2-1, with TRBD1 identical over 9 bases. This CDR3 has 15 amino acids. Germline V gene sequence: CDR1 SGHRS, CDR2 YFSETQ. Trimming at V came to 3 bases and at J to 9 bases, leaving 10 bases not matched to a gene. DNA of the CDR3: TGCGCCAGCAGCTATTGGTGGGACAGGGTGGCTGAGCAGTTCTTC. This codes for CASSYWWDRVAEQFF.

This chain connects TRBV15 to TRBJ2-1, with TRBD1 identical over 10 bases. Germline V gives CDR1 LNHNV, CDR2 YYDKDF (reference sequence). Unmatched junction bases numbered 7, after V lost 6 bases and J lost 2 bases. This CDR3 has 16 residues. CDR3 in DNA: TGTGCCACCAGGGTATTGACAGGGGGCCCCTACAATGAGCAGTTCTTC. Translation: CATRVLTGGPYNEQFF.

The sample holds one count of this clone. The chain recombines TRBV7-2 with TRBJ1-3; 9 bases match TRBD1. CDR3 length: 17 residues. Trimming took 5 bases from V and 0 from J; bases not matched to a gene: 8. The germline gives CDR1 SGHTA, CDR2 FQGNSA. DNA of the CDR3: TGTGCCAGCAGCCCCCGGACAGGGGACTTCTCTGGAAACACCATATATTTT. It encodes CASSPRTGDFSGNTIYF.

The chain couples TRBV27 to TRBJ1-5; D might be TRBD1 (6 bases). The CDR3 contains 14 residues. The germline V gene encodes CDR1 MNHEY and CDR2 SMNVEV (reference sequence). The V end lost 6 bases, the J end lost 3 bases, and 12 bases lay between the germline ends. CDR3 loop: CASRAAGANQPQHF. The CDR3 nucleotides read TGTGCCAGCAGAGCCGCAGGGGCCAATCAGCCCCAGCATTTT.

The rearrangement links TRBV6-5 to TRBJ2-1; TRBD2 might be the D (7 bases). Germline CDR1 is MNHEY and CDR2 is SVGAGI. V lost 6 bases and J 9 bases, leaving 21 bases between the germline ends. The CDR3 is made up of 15 amino acids. The CDR3 region has the DNA TGTGCCAGCAGCCGCCCGGGGGGCGGTGGTGGTGAGCAGTTCTTC. It is translated as CASSRPGGGGGEQFF.

The rearrangement joins TRBV7-8 to TRBJ1-1; TRBD1 is a possible D gene (6 bases). The CDR3 is 15 amino acids. The germline V and J ends were trimmed by 3 bases and 3 bases, with 14 bases remaining between them. Germline V gives CDR1 SGHVS, CDR2 FQNEAQ. CDR3 sequence: CASSFRGGLDTEAFF. The CDR3 DNA follows: TGTGCCAGCAGCTTCCGGGGGGGGCTTGACACTGAAGCTTTCTTT.

The V and J genes are TRBV7-7 and TRBJ2-1, with 9 bases lining up with TRBD2. Looked up from germline, CDR1 is SSHAT and CDR2 is FNYEAQ (reference sequence). V lost 1 base to trimming and J lost 5 bases; unmatched junction nucleotides: 6. CDR3 length: 16 amino acids. This CDR3 reads CASSLEAGGLDNEQFF. DNA of the CDR3: TGTGCCAGCAGCTTAGAGGCGGGGGGGCTCGACAATGAGCAGTTCTTC.

The chain recombines TRBV4-3 with TRBJ2-7; D gene ambiguous. The V and J ends lost 7 bases and 3 bases respectively, with 13 bases between them. CDR1 and CDR2 from the germline V gene are LGHNA and YSLEER. The length of the CDR3 is 13 residues. In DNA, the CDR3 is TGCGCCAGCAACTACGACCCGTTCTACGAGCAGTACTTC. Encoded protein: CASNYDPFYEQYF.

This clone has only a few counts. The chain joins TRBV7-9 to TRBJ1-1, with 9 bases identical to TRBD1. The CDR3 is 16 residues long. Germline loops: CDR1 SEHNR, CDR2 FQNEAQ (reference sequence). Unmatched junction bases numbered 8, after V lost 5 bases and J lost 1 base. CDR3 coding DNA: TGTGCCAGCAGCGGGTCTGGACAGGGGAAGAACACTGAAGCTTTCTTT. This sequence encodes CASSGSGQGKNTEAFF. Using reference TRBV7-9 and TRBJ1-1 for the parts outside the CDR3, the full variable domain is DTGVSQNPRHKITKRGQNVTFRCDPISEHNRLYWYRQTLGQGPEFLTYFQNEAQLEKSRLLSDRFSAERPKGSFSTLEIQRTEQGDSAMYLCASSGSGQGKNTEAFFGQGTRLTVV.

The chain employs TRBV10-3 and TRBJ1-6, with D maybe TRBD1 (6 bases). Germline CDR1 reads ENHRY; CDR2 reads SYGVKD. CDR3 length equals 15 residues. Trimming cost V 5 bases and J 2 bases, with 10 bases left between them. The CDR3 sequence: CAISTGQTYNSPLHF. The CDR3, as DNA: TGTGCCATCAGTACTGGACAGACCTATAATTCACCCCTCCACTTT.

Only a few counts were recorded for this clone. This chain joins TRBV30 and TRBJ2-2; 10 bases are a match to TRBD2. After removal of 2 bases from V and 3 bases from J, the junction contained 6 bases not matched to a gene. The CDR3 is 16 amino acids. Germline CDR1 is GTSNPN and CDR2 is SVGIG (reference sequence). In DNA, the CDR3 is TGTGCCTGGAGTATCGGACTAGCGGCCCACACCGGGGAGCTGTTTTTT. It is translated as CAWSIGLAAHTGELFF.

This sequence joins TRBV11-2 and TRBJ2-7; 7 nucleotides align to TRBD1. With 5 bases clipped from V and 7 bases from J, the junction kept 5 bases outside the gene matches. The CDR3 runs 12 residues. CDR1 and CDR2 from the germline V gene are SGHAT and FQNNGV. CDR3 in amino acids: CASSPQGWEQYF. The DNA for the CDR3 is TGTGCCAGCAGCCCACAGGGGTGGGAGCAGTACTTC.

The CDR3 region is CASSLHPGQSNQPQHF. The CDR3 bases are TGCGCCAGCAGCTTGCATCCGGGACAGTCCAATCAGCCCCAGCATTTT. The V gene is TRBV5-1, the J gene TRBJ1-5; 7 positions agree with TRBD1. Germline trimming cut 1 base from V and 3 bases from J; bases unmatched to any gene: 7. CDR3 length: 16 residues. Germline values: CDR1 SGHRS, CDR2 YFSETQ. The entire variable domain, with the rest obtained from reference TRBV5-1 and TRBJ1-5, is as follows: KAGVTQTPRYLIKTRGQQVTLSCSPISGHRSVSWYQQTPGQGLQFLFEYFSETQRNKGNFPGRFSGRQFSNSRSEMNVSTLELGDSALYLCASSLHPGQSNQPQHFGDGTRLSIL.

This clone was found once. The CDR3 spells CASSGGTASNQPQHF. The CDR3 DNA is TGTGCCAGCAGCGGCGGGACAGCCTCCAATCAGCCCCAGCATTTT. The J gene is TRBJ1-5, the V gene TRBV2, with 7 bases that match TRBD1. The CDR3 is 15 residues long. V gave up 6 bases and J gave up 3 bases; unmatched junction bases: 8. The germline V gene encodes CDR1 SNHLY and CDR2 FYNNEI.

The genes are TRBV7-3 and TRBJ2-7; 9 nucleotides agree with TRBD1. Germline values: CDR1 SGHTA, CDR2 FQGTGA. This CDR3 contains 16 residues. The ends lost 0 bases at V and 2 bases at J; junction bases unmatched: 5. The CDR3 DNA reads as TGTGCCAGCAGCTTAACGCGTAGGGACAGGGCCTACGAGCAGTACTTC. It encodes CASSLTRRDRAYEQYF.

This chain connects TRBV5-5 to TRBJ2-5; 8 positions agree with TRBD1. The J call may not be correct, given that the DNA end is closer to TRBJ2-7. Germline V gene sequence: CDR1 SGHKS, CDR2 YYEKEE (reference sequence). The CDR3 runs 16 residues. DNA of the CDR3: TGTGCCAGCAGCTTGGAGGGGACAGGAGGACGTTACGAGCAGTACTTC. Amino acid sequence: CASSLEGTGGRYEQYF.

This clone appeared a few times. V and J are TRBV7-6 and TRBJ2-7; 7 bases match TRBD2. Germline V lookup: CDR1 SGHVS, CDR2 FNYEAQ. V lost 5 bases, J lost 2 bases, and 9 bases stayed unmatched. The CDR3 has 15 amino acids. The CDR3 DNA reads TGTGCCAGCAGCGCAAATAGCGGGCCAGCCTACGAGCAGTACTTC. It translates to CASSANSGPAYEQYF.